These T cell receptor beta chains were read from a single sample in a study of Graves' ophthalmopathy and Graves' hyperthyroidism. Each CDR3 protein is one row after TCRdb ran MiXCR on the multiplex PCR reads. The table shows around 670,000 distinct CDR3 sequences, with 35% to 50% occurring only once. Source material: peripheral blood. The origin of the receptors is an adult man with Graves' ophthalmopathy. Both conserved end residues are part of each CDR3. D genes are given only for firm matches. Part of the rows lack a size; the others show once, few, many or a class for expanded clones.

TRBV7-9	-	TRBJ2-6	TRBD1	TGTGCCAGCAGCCCCCGGGACAGGGGCCTCTCTGGGGCCAACGTCCTGACTTTC	CASSPRDRGLSGANVLTF
TRBV2	many	TRBJ1-1	-	TGTGCCAGCACCGAACAGGGTGCAATGAACACTGAAGCTTTCTTT	CASTEQGAMNTEAFF
TRBV2	once	TRBJ1-4	-	TGTGCCAGCAGTGAAGGCGGAGAAGAAAAACTGTTTTTT	CASSEGGEEKLFF
TRBV7-2	-	TRBJ1-4	TRBD1	TGTGCCAGCAGTCCTAACTGGGGACAGACTAATGAAAAACTGGTTTTT	CASSPNWGQTNEKLVF
TRBV10-3	many	TRBJ2-5	TRBD2	TGTGCCACGGGACTAGCGAAAGAGACCCAGTACTTC	CATGLAKETQYF
TRBV7-6	few	TRBJ2-3	-	TGTGCCAGCAGCCCCGGATACACAGATACGCAGTATTTT	CASSPGYTDTQYF
TRBV2	many	TRBJ1-3	-	TGTGCCAGCAGTGACTTGGGCTCTGGAAACACCATATATTTT	CASSDLGSGNTIYF
TRBV15	once	TRBJ2-5	TRBD2	TGTGCCACCAGCAGAGATAAGCTAGCGGGGGGATTCCGCCAAGAGGCCCAGTACTTC	CATSRDKLAGGFRQEAQYF
TRBV7-6	once	TRBJ2-7	-	TGTGCCAGCAGCCCCGAAACTAGGGGGGGGCAGTACTTC	CASSPETRGGQYF
TRBV10-3	many	TRBJ1-2	-	TGTGCCATCAGTGAAGGAGGGGAAGGCTATGGCTACACCTTC	CAISEGGEGYGYTF
TRBV29-1	-	TRBJ1-2	-	TGCAGCGTTGACTACCAGGGGCGGATGGATGGCTACACCTTC	CSVDYQGRMDGYTF
TRBV12-3/TRBV12-4	-	TRBJ2-7	TRBD1	TGTGCCAGCAGTTTTGGGGACAGGTCCTACGAGCAGTACTTC	CASSFGDRSYEQYF
TRBV5-6	-	TRBJ1-5	-	TGTGCCCGCAGCTTGGGTCAGGCAGGATTTAGCAATCAGCCCCAGCATTTT	CARSLGQAGFSNQPQHF
TRBV29-1	-	TRBJ1-2	-	TGCAGTGCGACCGGGAACCCTAACTATGGCTACACCTTC	CSATGNPNYGYTF
TRBV9	-	TRBJ2-5	-	TGTGCCAGCAGCACTAGCCGAGAGACCCAGTACTTC	CASSTSRETQYF
TRBV12-3/TRBV12-4	many	TRBJ1-2	-	TGTGCCAGCAGTCGGACAGCCTTCGACTATGGCTACACCTTC	CASSRTAFDYGYTF
TRBV24-1	-	TRBJ2-7	-	TGTGCCACCAGTTCACTGGGGGGAGGGGGGTCCTACGAGCAGTACTTC	CATSSLGGGGSYEQYF
TRBV24-1	many	TRBJ1-2	-	TGTGCCACCAGTGATTCAGGGCGGGAGTATGGCTACACCTTC	CATSDSGREYGYTF
TRBV7-7	-	TRBJ2-5	TRBD2	TGTGCTAGCAGCCGCATCGGGGGGAGGGAGACCCAGTACTTC	CASSRIGGRETQYF
TRBV20-1	-	TRBJ2-7	-	TGCAGTGCTAGGCCTGGCGGATCCTACGAGCAGTACTTC	CSARPGGSYEQYF
TRBV3-1	few	TRBJ2-7	-	TGTGCCAGCAGCCAAGTCCCGAAATACGAGCAGTACTTC	CASSQVPKYEQYF
TRBV29-1	many	TRBJ1-5	-	TGCAGCGTTAGGCAGGGGCCAAATCAGCCCCAGCATTTT	CSVRQGPNQPQHF
TRBV25-1	-	TRBJ1-2	-	TGTGCCAGCAAGGGCGACCGCGGCACGAACACTGGCTACACCTTC	CASKGDRGTNTGYTF
TRBV29-1	many	TRBJ1-1	TRBD1	TGCAGCGTTGAAGCAACAGGGGGCACTGAAGCTTTCTTT	CSVEATGGTEAFF
TRBV7-2	-	TRBJ2-5	-	TGTGCCAGCAGCTTAGAGCCGAAACGAAGACAAGAGACCCAGTACTTC	CASSLEPKRRQETQYF
TRBV15	few	TRBJ2-7	-	TGTGCCACCAGCAGAGAGGGGCTTAGCGAGCGGTACTTC	CATSREGLSERYF
TRBV29-1	-	TRBJ1-5	-	TGCAGCTTAGACCGGGTTCGGCAGCCCCAGCATTTT	CSLDRVRQPQHF
TRBV19	few	TRBJ1-1	-	TGTGCCAGTAGTATTGTGGCAGCCTTGAACACTGAAGCTTTCTTT	CASSIVAALNTEAFF
TRBV20-1	-	TRBJ1-5	TRBD1	TGCAGTGCGTACTCCGGGACAGGGTATAGCAATCAGCCCCAGCATTTT	CSAYSGTGYSNQPQHF
TRBV4-2	-	TRBJ1-2	-	TGTGCCAGCAGCCAAGTTGGGAGTAAGACAGCCTATGGCTACACCTTC	CASSQVGSKTAYGYTF
TRBV4-3	-	TRBJ2-5	-	TGCGCCAGCAGCCAACGAATGCAAGAGACCCAGTACTTC	CASSQRMQETQYF
TRBV5-4	-	TRBJ2-7	-	TGTGCCAGCAGTCCCGAGGGGGTTTCCGCCTACGAGCAGTACTTC	CASSPEGVSAYEQYF
TRBV24-1	-	TRBJ1-2	TRBD1	TGTGCCACCAGTGACCCGGGACAGGGGAGTGTGGGCTACACCTTC	CATSDPGQGSVGYTF
TRBV25-1	few	TRBJ1-1	-	TGTGCCAGCAGTGACACCGGGGCGCGGCGGAACACTGAAGCTTTCTTT	CASSDTGARRNTEAFF
TRBV11-2	-	TRBJ2-5	-	TGTGCCAGCAGCCGAACCTCGGGCGCACGGTGGGAGACCCAGTACTTC	CASSRTSGARWETQYF
TRBV29-1	once	TRBJ1-3	-	TGCAGCGTTGCTGGAAACACCATATATTTT	CSVAGNTIYF
TRBV7-2	-	TRBJ1-2	-	TGCGCCAGCAGCCAGAACTTCGGACAGAGGGGTGGCTACACCTTC	CASSQNFGQRGGYTF
TRBV29-1	-	TRBJ2-3	TRBD2	TGCAGCGTTGAAGGGGCGTGGGGACTAGCTAGATCAGATACGCAGTATTTT	CSVEGAWGLARSDTQYF
TRBV30	few	TRBJ1-3	-	TGTGCCTGGATTGGGTCTGGAAACACCATATATTTT	CAWIGSGNTIYF
TRBV10-3	-	TRBJ2-6	-	TGTGTCATCATGGAGAGAAGCTCTAGGGCCAACGTCCTGACTTTC	CVIMERSSRANVLTF
TRBV7-9	-	TRBJ2-7	-	TGTGCCAGCAGCTTAGGCCCACTCTCGAACTACGAGCAGTACTTC	CASSLGPLSNYEQYF
TRBV19	-	TRBJ2-7	TRBD2	TGTGCCAGTAGTATGTACCTAGCGGACGAGCAGTACTTC	CASSMYLADEQYF
TRBV2	-	TRBJ1-5	TRBD1	TGTGCCTGGGGGGGACAGCCCCATCAGCCCCAGCATTTT	CAWGGQPHQPQHF
TRBV6-5	few	TRBJ1-1	-	TGTGCCAGCAGTTACATGGGTGAAACTGAAGCTTTCTTT	CASSYMGETEAFF